The 27 T cell receptor beta chains below were found in one sample sequenced in a study of CD8+ T cells in alopecia areata. As for treatment: oral pan-JAK inhibitor, 5-10 mg twice daily. Isolated RNA was reverse transcribed into cDNA used as the sequencing template. Only in-frame clones appear in the TCRdb table, and some are missing; sequencing was by immunoSEQ multiplex PCR. The table lists 85,000 to 110,000 clones, around 84% of them singletons. This specimen was CD8+ T cells sorted from blood, taken at approximately week 30, from a patient treated with tofacitinib. These receptors came from a human donor with alopecia areata.

The V and J genes are TRBV30 and TRBJ2-1; 7 nucleotides match TRBD2. J was trimmed by 6 bases and V by 1 base; bases with no gene match: 6. Germline CDR1 GTSNPN, CDR2 SVGIG (reference sequence). CDR3 length: 14 residues. CDR3 amino acids: CAWSGRTRFNEQFF. The DNA for the CDR3 is TGTGCCTGGAGTGGGAGGACTAGGTTCAATGAGCAGTTCTTC.

This sequence joins TRBV7-9 and TRBJ2-7; the D gene is possibly TRBD2 (6 bases). The ends were cut back, 2 bases at V and 4 bases at J, with 9 bases in the middle. Germline CDR1 and CDR2: SEHNR and FQNEAQ (reference sequence). This CDR3 spans 13 amino acids. CDR3 loop: CASSLPAGYEQYF. The CDR3 coding sequence is TGTGCCAGCAGCTTACCCGCGGGGTACGAGCAGTACTTC.

The J gene is TRBJ2-7, the V gene TRBV19; D ambiguous. CDR1 and CDR2 from the germline V gene are LNHDA and SQIVND (reference sequence). The CDR3 runs 15 residues. V dropped 7 bases and J dropped 1 base, with 17 bases sitting between them. The CDR3 DNA is TGTGCCAGTACTGATCTGGCAGGCGGTTCCTACGAGCAGTACTTC. Translating gives CASTDLAGGSYEQYF.

The chain is built from TRBV7-2 and TRBJ2-1; D unresolved. Germline V lookup: CDR1 SGHTA, CDR2 FQGNSA. Deletions cut 4 bases from V and 4 bases from J, with 8 bases between. This CDR3 has 13 amino acids. CDR3 bases: TGTGCCAGCAGCTCCTCTTCGTACAATGAGCAGTTCTTC. Its translation: CASSSSSYNEQFF.

This rearrangement joins TRBV11-2 to TRBJ2-5, with TRBD2 matching over 13 bases. The germline V gene encodes CDR1 SGHAT and CDR2 FQNNGV. Unmatched junction bases numbered 8, after V lost 2 bases and J lost 5 bases. CDR3 length: 17 residues. In DNA form, the CDR3 reads TGTGCCAGCAGCTTACCCGGACTAGCGGGAGTTGGCGAGACCCAGTACTTC. This codes for CASSLPGLAGVGETQYF.

The rearrangement joins TRBV30 to TRBJ2-7; 10 nucleotides match TRBD2. CDR1 is GTSNPN, CDR2 SVGIG, per germline (reference sequence). V lost 0 bases and J lost 0; bases outside the gene matches: 2. The CDR3 sequence is 15 residues long. The CDR3, as DNA: TGTGCCTGGAGTGTAATAGCGGGAGGCTCCTACGAGCAGTACTTC. This translates into CAWSVIAGGSYEQYF. Full variable domain (remainder filled in from reference TRBV30 and TRBJ2-7): SQTIHQWPATLVQPVGSPLSLECTVEGTSNPNLYWYRQAAGRGLQLLFYSVGIGQISSEVPQNLSASRPQDRQFILSSKKLLLSDSGFYLCAWSVIAGGSYEQYFGPGTRLTVT.

V is TRBV7-9 and J is TRBJ2-1; D not resolved. The germline CDR1 and CDR2 sequences are SEHNR and FQNEAQ (reference sequence). The length of the CDR3 is 15 residues. V lost 4 bases and J lost 2, with 12 bases in between. The CDR3 nucleotides are TGTGCCAGCAGCTCCGACCGCATCCCCTACAATGAGCAGTTCTTC. It encodes CASSSDRIPYNEQFF.

The chain uses TRBV29-1 and TRBJ2-7; 13 bases line up with TRBD2. The CDR3 loop spans 15 amino acids. From germline, CDR1 is SQVTM and CDR2 ANQGSEA. After removal of 1 base from V and 0 bases from J, the junction contained 0 bases not matched to a gene. CDR3 nucleotide sequence: TGCAGCGTTGAAGGGACTAGCGGGAGCTCCTACGAGCAGTACTTC. This translates into CSVEGTSGSSYEQYF.

This chain's CDR3 is CASSAEGGSGNTIYF. DNA of the CDR3: TGTGCCAGCAGCGCCGAGGGGGGCAGTGGAAACACCATATATTTT. The rearrangement joins TRBV9 to TRBJ1-3, with D perhaps TRBD1 (6 bases). The V end was cut by 3 bases, the J end by 3 bases, with 13 bases between. The CDR3 is 15 amino acids. CDR1 and CDR2 from the germline V gene are SGDLS and YYNGEE. Full variable domain (remainder filled in from reference TRBV9 and TRBJ1-3): DSGVTQTPKHLITATGQRVTLRCSPRSGDLSVYWYQQSLDQGLQFLIQYYNGEERAKGNILERFSAQQFPDLHSELNLSSLELGDSALYFCASSAEGGSGNTIYFGEGSWLTVV.

CDR3 DNA: TGTGCCATCGCATTTAAAGCGGGAGGGAATGAGCAGTTCTTC. Amino acid sequence: CAIAFKAGGNEQFF. The chain combines TRBV27 with TRBJ2-1, with 10 bases identical to TRBD2. Trimming cost V 10 bases and J 7 bases; bases outside gene matches: 10. The length of the CDR3 is 14 residues. Germline CDR1 reads MNHEY; CDR2 reads SMNVEV (reference sequence).

The chain employs TRBV9 and TRBJ1-4; D perhaps matches TRBD1 (6 bases). The CDR3 loop spans 15 amino acids. From germline, CDR1 is SGDLS and CDR2 YYNGEE. Trimming shortened V by 3 bases and J by 7 bases, and 16 bases separated the two germline ends. The CDR3 DNA sequence: TGTGCCAGCAGCGAGTGGGACACCCCTTTTGAAAAACTGTTTTTT. It translates to CASSEWDTPFEKLFF. Full variable domain (missing parts from reference TRBV9 and TRBJ1-4): DSGVTQTPKHLITATGQRVTLRCSPRSGDLSVYWYQQSLDQGLQFLIQYYNGEERAKGNILERFSAQQFPDLHSELNLSSLELGDSALYFCASSEWDTPFEKLFFGSGTQLSVL.

The J gene is TRBJ1-1, the V gene TRBV7-6, with D uncertain. CDR3 length: 14 amino acids. The germline CDR1 and CDR2 sequences are SGHVS and FNYEAQ. Trimming pared 2 bases from V and 1 base from J, leaving 8 bases between. The CDR3 sequence is CASSLNRANTEAFF. The CDR3 DNA sequence: TGTGCCAGCAGCTTAAATCGGGCGAACACTGAAGCTTTCTTT.

There are a few counts of this clone. The V call is TRBV29-1, the J call TRBJ2-6; tentative D call: TRBD2 (5 bases). Germline values: CDR1 SQVTM, CDR2 ANQGSEA. The length of the CDR3 is 13 residues. Trimming took 6 bases from V and 0 from J, leaving 6 bases between them. As DNA, the CDR3 is TGCAGCGTGGGGAGCTCTGGGGCCAACGTCCTGACTTTC. Amino acid sequence: CSVGSSGANVLTF.

In this sample, this clone turned up once. The rearrangement joins TRBV19 to TRBJ2-3; TRBD1 aligns across 7 bases. Germline lookup yields CDR1 LNHDA and CDR2 SQIVND (reference sequence). J gave up 0 bases and V 6 bases, and 6 bases lay outside the gene matches. The CDR3 is made up of 15 amino acids. DNA of the CDR3: TGTGCCAGTAGCCTACGGGACAGAAGCACAGATACGCAGTATTTT. Translation gives CASSLRDRSTDTQYF. Supplemented by reference TRBV19 and TRBJ2-3, the full variable domain reads DGGITQSPKYLFRKEGQNVTLSCEQNLNHDAMYWYRQDPGQGLRLIYYSQIVNDFQKGDIAEGYSVSREKKESFPLTVTSAQKNPTAFYLCASSLRDRSTDTQYFGPGTRLTVL.

The genes are TRBV7-9 and TRBJ2-2; D is ambiguous. This CDR3 is 12 amino acids long. CDR1 SEHNR and CDR2 FQNEAQ come from the germline V gene (reference sequence). The V end lost 5 bases, the J end lost 6 bases, and 7 bases lay between the germline ends. CDR3 sequence (DNA): TGTGCCAGCAGCCAGTTGTCCGGGGAGCTGTTTTTT. This sequence encodes CASSQLSGELFF.

The chain uses TRBV6-5 and TRBJ2-7; TRBD1 agrees at 7 bases. V lost 2 bases, J lost 1 base, and 2 bases stayed unmatched. The CDR3 totals 14 residues. Per the germline V gene, CDR1 is MNHEY and CDR2 is SVGAGI. CDR3: CASSYRGQSYEQYF. DNA for the CDR3: TGTGCCAGCAGTTACAGGGGGCAATCCTACGAGCAGTACTTC.

CDR3 bases: TGTGCCAGCAACCTACAAGAGACCCAGTACTTC. Protein product: CASNLQETQYF. The chain recombines TRBV2 with TRBJ2-5; D gene uncertain. This CDR3 spans 11 amino acids. Germline-derived CDR1 and CDR2 are SNHLY and FYNNEI. The germline V and J ends were trimmed by 7 bases and 2 bases, with 5 bases remaining between them.

This clone was seen once. This rearrangement joins TRBV19 to TRBJ2-3; D is perhaps TRBD2 (5 bases). V was shortened by 1 base and J by 3 bases, with 11 bases between the two germline ends. The CDR3 has 15 amino acids. Germline loops: CDR1 LNHDA, CDR2 SQIVND (reference sequence). This CDR3 reads CASSIAGRTTDTQYF. The DNA for the CDR3 is TGTGCCAGTAGTATAGCAGGACGGACTACAGATACGCAGTATTTT.

This clone was counted a few times. This sequence joins TRBV7-9 and TRBJ1-4, with D tentatively TRBD1 (5 bases). CDR1 SEHNR and CDR2 FQNEAQ come from the germline V gene (reference sequence). The V and J ends lost 3 bases and 8 bases respectively, with 13 bases between them. The CDR3 spans 14 residues. DNA for the CDR3: TGTGCCAGCAGCTTCGGAGGGGATGGGGAAAAACTGTTTTTT. Translation gives CASSFGGDGEKLFF.

This chain links TRBV4-1 with TRBJ2-1; D remains unclear. Germline CDR1 reads MGHRA; CDR2 reads YSYEKL. The CDR3 runs 16 residues. V lost 4 bases and J lost 4, with 17 bases in between. The CDR3 sequence: CASSLKAEALYNEQFF. The CDR3 bases are TGCGCCAGCAGCCTCAAAGCCGAAGCATTATACAATGAGCAGTTCTTC.

The CDR3 spells CASSQDEGWSTEAFF. CDR3 nucleotides: TGCGCCAGCAGCCAAGATGAGGGTTGGAGCACTGAAGCTTTCTTT. J is TRBJ1-1 and V is TRBV4-1; no definite D call. Trimming stripped 0 bases from V and 4 bases from J, with 12 bases between. Germline CDR1 MGHRA, CDR2 YSYEKL. This CDR3 is built from 15 residues.

The CDR3 sequence is CASATGGWNEQFF. Here the CDR3 DNA reads TGTGCCAGCGCCACAGGGGGCTGGAATGAGCAGTTCTTC. The chain carries TRBV6-1 and TRBJ2-1; TRBD1 agrees at 9 bases. In germline, CDR1 is MNHNS, CDR2 SASEGT. The CDR3 is 13 amino acids. The V and J ends lost 8 bases and 7 bases, in that order; junction bases with no gene match: 6.

This chain links TRBV7-9 with TRBJ2-1; D might be TRBD1 (5 bases). CDR1 and CDR2 (germline): SEHNR, FQNEAQ (reference sequence). This CDR3 is 16 amino acids long. Trimming took 5 bases from V and 0 from J, leaving 14 bases between them. The CDR3 sequence is CASSGAGGSSYNEQFF. The CDR3 region has the DNA TGTGCCAGCAGCGGGGCCGGTGGAAGCTCCTACAATGAGCAGTTCTTC. The variable domain in full, completed from reference TRBV7-9 and TRBJ2-1, reads DTGVSQNPRHKITKRGQNVTFRCDPISEHNRLYWYRQTLGQGPEFLTYFQNEAQLEKSRLLSDRFSAERPKGSFSTLEIQRTEQGDSAMYLCASSGAGGSSYNEQFFGPGTRLTVL.

The gene calls are TRBV25-1 and TRBJ1-1; D perhaps matches TRBD1 (6 bases). Germline-derived CDR1 and CDR2 are MGHDK and SYGVNS. CDR3 length: 15 residues. Trimming stripped 4 bases from V and 0 bases from J, with 12 bases between. The CDR3 region has the DNA TGTGCCAGCAGTGCACAGGGAATCATGAACACTGAAGCTTTCTTT. It codes for CASSAQGIMNTEAFF.

This clone appeared once. This sequence joins TRBV28 and TRBJ2-6, with 9 bases fitting TRBD1. The CDR3 length is 18 residues. Germline V gives CDR1 MDHEN, CDR2 SYDVKM. With V trimmed by 8 bases and J by 0 bases, 11 bases remained unmatched. The CDR3 protein is CASLPSGTGSSGANVLTF. In nucleotides, the CDR3 is TGTGCCAGCTTACCATCAGGGACAGGGAGCTCTGGGGCCAACGTCCTGACTTTC.

V is TRBV4-1 and J is TRBJ2-4, with D possibly matching TRBD1 (5 bases). Germline loops: CDR1 MGHRA, CDR2 YSYEKL. Trimming took 0 bases from V and 5 from J, leaving 5 bases between them. The CDR3 totals 13 residues. CDR3 in DNA: TGCGCCAGCAGCCAAGAAGGGGAAAACATTCAGTACTTC. Its protein product is CASSQEGENIQYF.

CDR3 sequence reads: CASSLSGRATGELFF. CDR3 in DNA: TGTGCCAGCAGCTTAAGCGGCAGGGCCACCGGGGAGCTGTTTTTT. The chain couples TRBV7-9 to TRBJ2-2; D is tentatively TRBD1 or TRBD2 (5 bases each). This CDR3 comprises 15 residues. V shed 2 bases and J shed 4 bases, with 11 bases lying between them. The V gene's germline CDR1 is SEHNR and CDR2 FQNEAQ (reference sequence).